Below are 10 T cell receptor beta chains sequenced from a single sample in a study of blood T cell repertoires in COVID-19. Method: immunoSEQ multiplex PCR; TCRdb's copy keeps in-frame clones and lacks some. The sample includes 110,000 to 150,000 clones, more than 70% seen only once; the top ten take 5%. Sequenced sample: peripheral blood. These receptors were taken from a woman aged 45-60 years with acute or convalescent COVID-19.

The gene calls are TRBV7-2 and TRBJ1-6; no definite D call. V lost 5 bases, J lost 8 bases, and 13 bases lay in between. Germline V lookup: CDR1 SGHTA, CDR2 FQGNSA. The CDR3 runs to 14 residues. CDR3 DNA: TGTGCCAGCAGCAGCGGACCCTTAGATTCACCCCTCCACTTT. Translation gives CASSSGPLDSPLHF. Drawing the rest from reference TRBV7-2 and TRBJ1-6, the complete variable domain is GAGVSQSPSNKVTEKGKDVELRCDPISGHTALYWYRQSLGQGLEFLIYFQGNSAPDKSGLPSDRFSAERTGGSVSTLTIQRTQQEDSAVYLCASSSGPLDSPLHFGNGTRLTVT.

With regard to this clone: Other DNA sequences in the same sample also yield this CDR3. The gene calls are TRBV10-1 and TRBJ1-1; D call uncertain. The CDR3 consists of 18 residues. CDR1 is WNHNN and CDR2 is SYGVQD in the germline V gene (reference sequence). The V and J ends lost 3 bases and 6 bases respectively, with 26 bases between them. CDR3 coding DNA: TGCGCCAGCAGTGAAACTGGGAGTCGGCCCGGAACATATGCTGAAGCTTTCTTT. It translates to CASSETGSRPGTYAEAFF.

V gene TRBV18 combines with J gene TRBJ2-1; possible D gene TRBD2, 6 bases. The V end was cut by 6 bases, the J end by 6 bases, with 18 bases between. This CDR3 region has 15 residues. Germline V gives CDR1 KGHSH, CDR2 LQKENI. The CDR3 DNA reads TGTGCCAGCTCCCCTGGGACGGGAGATGTCAATGAGCAGTTCTTC. Translation: CASSPGTGDVNEQFF.

V is TRBV9 and J is TRBJ2-1, with a weak D call TRBD2 (6 bases). The CDR3 totals 13 residues. Trimming removed 9 bases at V and 4 bases at J, with 14 bases between. Germline V gene data show CDR1 as SGDLS and CDR2 as YYNGEE. This CDR3 reads CATGRAGYNEQFF. The CDR3 DNA is TGTGCCACCGGCCGGGCGGGGTACAATGAGCAGTTCTTC.

The CDR3: CASNQASGGKLFF. The CDR3 region has the DNA TGTGCCAGTAACCAGGCCTCCGGTGGAAAACTGTTTTTT. The chain carries TRBV6-5 and TRBJ1-4; D is undetermined. Germline V gene data show CDR1 as MNHEY and CDR2 as SVGAGI. V lost 9 bases to trimming and J lost 10 bases, with 18 bases between them. This CDR3 is 13 amino acids long.

This chain uses TRBV2 with TRBJ1-1; D might be TRBD1 (6 bases). The CDR3 is 13 amino acids. V was trimmed by 5 bases and J by 6 bases, leaving 13 bases between them. Germline V gene lookup returns CDR1 SNHLY and CDR2 FYNNEI. This chain's CDR3 is CASSLTGDAEAFF. The CDR3 coding sequence is TGTGCCAGCAGTTTGACAGGAGACGCTGAAGCTTTCTTT. Drawing the rest from reference TRBV2 and TRBJ1-1, the complete variable domain is EPEVTQTPSHQVTQMGQEVILRCVPISNHLYFYWYRQILGQKVEFLVSFYNNEISEKSEIFDDQFSVERPDGSNFTLKIRSTKLEDSAMYFCASSLTGDAEAFFGQGTRLTVV.

This clone showed up just a few times. V and J are TRBV7-9 and TRBJ2-7; a weak D match, TRBD2 (6 bases). V was clipped by 0 bases and J by 9 bases, with 15 bases between them. This CDR3 region has 14 residues. CDR1 is SEHNR and CDR2 is FQNEAQ in the germline V gene (reference sequence). This CDR3 reads CASSLAEGRGRQYF. The CDR3 nucleotides read TGTGCCAGCAGCTTAGCGGAGGGGCGGGGCCGGCAGTACTTC.

The rearrangement joins TRBV12-3 or TRBV12-4 to TRBJ2-7, with unresolved D. Trimming took 3 bases from V and 6 from J, leaving 6 bases between them. The CDR3 is 11 amino acids. The CDR3 protein is CASSFGLEQYF. Here the CDR3 DNA reads TGTGCCAGCAGTTTCGGTCTCGAGCAGTACTTC.

This chain links TRBV19 with TRBJ1-2; D gene ambiguous. CDR1 LNHDA and CDR2 SQIVND come from the germline V gene (reference sequence). The CDR3 spans 12 residues. The V and J ends lost 7 bases and 4 bases respectively, with 10 bases between them. The CDR3 nucleotides are TGTGCCAGTATGAGGGAGTCCTATGGCTACACCTTC. Its protein product is CASMRESYGYTF.

This clone was recorded many times. The gene calls are TRBV6-2 or TRBV6-3 and TRBJ2-2, with a tentative D call TRBD2 (5 bases). The CDR3 loop spans 14 amino acids. The germline gives CDR1 MNHEY, CDR2 SVGEGT. Trimming removed 2 bases from V and 6 bases from J, with 10 bases in between. The CDR3 is CASSYEQEAGELFF. The CDR3 nucleotides are TGTGCCAGCAGTTACGAGCAGGAGGCCGGGGAGCTGTTTTTT.